A single sample is the source of the 13 T cell receptor beta chains below, sequenced in a study of blood T cell repertoires in COVID-19. Profiling relied on immunoSEQ multiplex PCR, and the TCRdb table lists in-frame clones only, not all of them. The data contain approximately 100,000 clones, 86% of them singletons. The sequencing input was peripheral blood. Receptors originate from a human donor in a cohort sampled during active COVID-19.

The rearrangement uses TRBV5-1 and TRBJ2-5; D gene uncertain. The V and J ends lost 4 bases and 3 bases respectively, with 4 bases between them. Looked up from germline, CDR1 is SGHRS and CDR2 is YFSETQ. The length of the CDR3 is 11 residues. CDR3 DNA: TGCGCCAGCAGCGTAGAAGAGACCCAGTACTTC. Its translation is CASSVEETQYF.

J is TRBJ1-4 and V is TRBV7-9; D unclear. CDR1 is SEHNR, CDR2 FQNEAQ, per germline (reference sequence). V was cut by 5 bases and J by 10 bases, with 23 bases left in between. The CDR3 length is 16 residues. Here the CDR3 reads CASSRAEAPGGGKLFF. The CDR3, as DNA: TGTGCCAGCAGCCGGGCGGAGGCACCCGGAGGTGGAAAACTGTTTTTT.

The chain couples TRBV7-9 to TRBJ2-1; 9 bases map to TRBD2. CDR3 length: 15 residues. Germline-derived CDR1 and CDR2 are SEHNR and FQNEAQ (reference sequence). V trimming: 0 bases; J trimming: 3 bases; junction bases outside the gene matches: 0. CDR3 loop: CASSLASGGYNEQFF. The CDR3 coding sequence is TGTGCCAGCAGCTTAGCTAGCGGGGGCTACAATGAGCAGTTCTTC.

This clone showed up many times. The rearrangement uses TRBV4-3 and TRBJ1-5, with a weak D call TRBD1 (6 bases). Germline V CDR1 and CDR2: LGHNA, YSLEER. Deletions cut 5 bases from V and 5 bases from J, with 10 bases between. The CDR3 length is 13 residues. CDR3 nucleotide sequence: TGCGCCAGCAGCGCCAGGGGCGATCAGCCCCAGCATTTT. Its translation is CASSARGDQPQHF.

The CDR3 nucleotides read TGTGCCACCAGCAGAGAACAGGGGCGCAATCAGCCCCAGCATTTT. Residues: CATSREQGRNQPQHF. This chain joins TRBV15 and TRBJ1-5; 7 bases match TRBD1. In germline, CDR1 is LNHNV, CDR2 YYDKDF (reference sequence). The CDR3 contains 15 residues. J was trimmed by 2 bases and V by 0 bases; bases with no gene match: 1.

The chain recombines TRBV27 with TRBJ2-5, with 12 positions matching TRBD2. This CDR3 spans 16 amino acids. V shed 4 bases and J 3 bases; nucleotides not matched to a gene: 6. Germline assignment: CDR1 MNHEY and CDR2 SMNVEV (reference sequence). Here the CDR3 reads CASSSPASGGEETQYF. CDR3 DNA: TGTGCCAGCAGTTCCCCAGCTAGCGGGGGGGAAGAGACCCAGTACTTC.

V usage is TRBV28 and J usage is TRBJ2-5; TRBD1 agrees at 9 bases. The CDR3 contains 14 residues. After removal of 4 bases from V and 2 bases from J, the junction contained 2 bases not matched to a gene. Germline V gene data show CDR1 as MDHEN and CDR2 as SYDVKM. DNA of the CDR3: TGTGCCAGCAGTTCCGGACAGGGGCAAGAGACCCAGTACTTC. This encodes CASSSGQGQETQYF.

In this sample, this clone turned up many times. The CDR3 loop is CASSESSSGNTIYF. The CDR3 nucleotides are TGTGCCAGCAGCGAGTCGAGCTCTGGAAACACCATATATTTT. J is TRBJ1-3 and V is TRBV2; D not resolved. Germline V gene sequence: CDR1 SNHLY, CDR2 FYNNEI. CDR3 size: 14 residues. Trimming took 6 bases from V and 0 from J, leaving 9 bases between them.

V gene TRBV18 combines with J gene TRBJ2-7; 16 bases fit TRBD2. Germline V gene data show CDR1 as KGHSH and CDR2 as LQKENI. This CDR3 spans 16 amino acids. Losses at the gene ends were 5 bases for V and 7 bases for J; bases not matched to a gene: 8. For the CDR3, the DNA is TGTGCCAGCTCATCGGGACTAGCGGGAGGGCCTGGGGAGCAGTACTTC. Its translation: CASSSGLAGGPGEQYF. Looking up the rest from reference TRBV18 and TRBJ2-7 gives the full variable domain: NAGVMQNPRHLVRRRGQEARLRCSPMKGHSHVYWYRQLPEEGLKFMVYLQKENIIDESGMPKERFSAEFPKEGPSILRIQQVVRGDSAAYFCASSSGLAGGPGEQYFGPGTRLTVT.

This clone was recorded once. The chain is built from TRBV15 and TRBJ2-1; TRBD2 is a possible D gene (5 bases). Germline CDR1 LNHNV, CDR2 YYDKDF (reference sequence). The CDR3 has 15 residues. Between the trimmed V and J ends, which lost 9 bases and 0 bases, there was a span of 15 bases. The CDR3 bases are TGTGCCACTCGTCAAGCGGTGAGCTCCTACAATGAGCAGTTCTTC. Residues: CATRQAVSSYNEQFF.

This clone has a count of ten or more. The CDR3: CASSLEGSGAYNEQFF. CDR3 coding DNA: TGTGCCAGCAGCTTAGAGGGTAGCGGGGCCTACAATGAGCAGTTCTTC. This chain joins TRBV11-3 and TRBJ2-1; 8 nucleotides agree with TRBD2. The junction had 3 bases not matched to a gene; V was cut back by 0 bases and J by 2 bases. Per the germline V gene, CDR1 is SGHNT and CDR2 is YENEEA. The CDR3 spans 16 residues.

The genes are TRBV4-2 and TRBJ2-1; D is unresolved. This CDR3 contains 17 residues. Germline assignment: CDR1 LGHNA and CDR2 YNFKEQ. V was cut by 1 base and J by 0 bases, with 13 bases left in between. The DNA for the CDR3 is TGTGCCAGCAGCCAAGGGTTGGCACCCAGCTCCTACAATGAGCAGTTCTTC. Its translation is CASSQGLAPSSYNEQFF.

The J gene is TRBJ2-6, the V gene TRBV18; 9 bases are shared with TRBD1. The CDR3 spans 17 residues. Trimming at V came to 3 bases and at J to 2 bases, leaving 5 bases not matched to a gene. Germline assignment: CDR1 KGHSH and CDR2 LQKENI. CDR3 DNA: TGTGCCAGCTCACCGGGACAGGGCACCGCTGGGGCCAACGTCCTGACTTTC. Residues: CASSPGQGTAGANVLTF.